This TCR beta chain appears in the sequencing data of a study of cytomegalovirus exposure and HLA in healthy donors (dated by TCRdb to between 2016 and 2019). For the wider study: According to a later analysis, one platform produced both the 110 or so validation repertoires and the roughly 650 repertoires of the first cohort. The aim of the study was to test whether cataloging public T cell receptors could identify signatures of past pathogen exposure. Along with the approximately 700-subject first cohort, a separate validation cohort of around 120 different subjects was used. To predict cytomegalovirus infection status, the study brought together high-throughput TCR immunosequencing, statistical association of individual TCRs with disease status, and machine learning.

As to this clone: Its antigen is not yet known. No base-level quality is on record; no much larger clone is a single base apart.

Overall study results and their limits: In a later analysis, TCRs clustered in the first cohort were found to also tend to co-occur in the 130 or so validation repertoires, with approximately 94% of cluster scores above 0. Most TCR sequences were seen in very few donors, while some public TCRs were found in many individuals. All 120 or so repertoires were used to score co-occurrence in the validation cohort in a later analysis, because that analysis had no HLA typing for the cohort. In vitro tests confirmed that a few of the cytomegalovirus-associated TCR beta chains recognize cytomegalovirus antigens. The study gave a list of some 150 TCR beta chains associated with cytomegalovirus. Cytomegalovirus status was reported to be diagnosed by the classifier with high specificity and sensitivity in both the original and validation cohorts. The authors suggested that the approach could potentially be extended to other disease states and immunological phenotypes.

The donors were included in the validation cohort of 120 subjects, a group kept apart from the roughly 690-subject first cohort. The method was the immunoSEQ multiplex PCR assay. Per the authors' processing: A statistical classification framework was built for diagnosing cytomegalovirus status from the catalog of TCR beta chain sequences. The source is immuneACCESS, and TCRdb retained only in-frame sequences with V and J called. Part of the clones is not carried over; for the studies checked, unresolved V genes explain less than half of this, and the remainder is unexplained. The D gene and trimming were derived from the DNA, and the V and J assignments and clone size from that table. Present in this sample are around 260,000 clones, about 92% of which were seen just once. The ten largest account for roughly 3% of the sample. Sequenced: PBMCs. This receptor was identified in a woman between 25 and 40 years old in good health and CMV-seronegative.

The CDR3 here reads CSVEGTGKAGELFF. The DNA sequence is given as TGCAGCGTTGAAGGGACAGGGAAGGCCGGGGAGCTGTTTTTT. The chain couples TRBV29-1 to TRBJ2-2, and 8 junctional nucleotides match TRBD1. V and J are trimmed by 1 base and 6 bases, and the gene matches miss 4 bases of the junction. CDR1 and CDR2, looked up from the germline V gene, are SQVTM and ANQGSEA. From the cysteine through the phenylalanine, the CDR3 covers 14 amino acids. The retained sequence is limited to the CDR3, 42 bases, with the frame set at the first base.